The 32 T cell receptor beta chains listed next were all sequenced from one sample in a study of blood T cell repertoires in COVID-19. The method was immunoSEQ multiplex PCR; TCRdb's version includes in-frame clones alone and lacks a portion of them. The sample consists of about 320,000 clones, around 90% of them appearing once. The sequencing sample was made of PBMCs or T cells enriched from blood (not recorded which). The receptors derive from a man in his fifties or sixties who had recovered from COVID-19.

The chain employs TRBV4-3 and TRBJ2-2, with 9 bases matching TRBD2. The CDR3 extends over 15 amino acids. Germline lookup yields CDR1 LGHNA and CDR2 YSLEER. V lost 6 bases, J lost 1 base, and 3 bases stayed unmatched. CDR3 in DNA: TGCGCCAGCAGGATTAGCGGGGGGAACACCGGGGAGCTGTTTTTT. It specifies CASRISGGNTGELFF.

V usage is TRBV11-3 and J usage is TRBJ2-5; 10 nucleotides match TRBD2. The V and J ends lost 4 bases and 0 bases, in that order; junction bases with no gene match: 5. The CDR3 contains 16 residues. The germline V gene has CDR1 SGHNT and CDR2 YENEEA. CDR3 sequence reads: CASSSRTSGNQETQYF. The CDR3 bases are TGTGCCAGCAGCTCCCGCACTAGCGGGAACCAAGAGACCCAGTACTTC.

The CDR3 loop is CASSLERGGSYNEQFF. The CDR3 coding sequence is TGTGCCAGCAGCTTAGAAAGGGGAGGAAGCTACAATGAGCAGTTCTTC. The chain carries TRBV11-3 and TRBJ2-1; TRBD2 might be the D (6 bases). V was trimmed by 0 bases and J by 3 bases, leaving 12 bases between them. CDR1 is SGHNT, CDR2 YENEEA, per germline. The CDR3 has 16 amino acids.

This chain joins TRBV5-1 and TRBJ1-4; 10 nucleotides line up with TRBD1. The CDR3 contains 15 residues. CDR1 and CDR2 (germline): SGHRS, YFSETQ. V gave up 0 bases and J gave up 8 bases; unmatched junction bases: 4. As DNA, the CDR3 is TGCGCCAGCAGCTTGGCCGGGACAGGGGAGGAAAAACTGTTTTTT. Protein sequence: CASSLAGTGEEKLFF.

V is TRBV18 and J is TRBJ1-5; D gene unclear. Germline values: CDR1 KGHSH, CDR2 LQKENI. Trimming took off 0 bases at V and 3 bases at J, with 12 bases between the two ends. This CDR3 has 16 residues. The CDR3 is CASSPPASQDNQPQHF. CDR3 coding DNA: TGTGCCAGCTCACCACCGGCCTCGCAGGACAATCAGCCCCAGCATTTT.

The rearrangement links TRBV7-3 to TRBJ2-6; D ambiguous. V gave up 1 base and J gave up 5 bases, with 6 bases separating them. Germline V lookup: CDR1 SGHTA, CDR2 FQGTGA. CDR3 length equals 14 residues. Here the CDR3 DNA reads TGTGCCAGCAGCTTAAGTTTTAGGGCCAACGTCCTGACTTTC. This sequence encodes CASSLSFRANVLTF.

A single count supports this clone. This chain joins TRBV29-1 and TRBJ2-1; tentatively, D is TRBD1 (5 bases). This CDR3 is 10 amino acids long. V lost 6 bases and J lost 10, with 10 bases in between. Germline-derived CDR1 and CDR2 are SQVTM and ANQGSEA. CDR3 nucleotides: TGCAGCGTCAGGGTTGACGAGCAGTTCTTC. Its protein is CSVRVDEQFF.

The chain recombines TRBV19 with TRBJ2-7; TRBD1 aligns across 11 bases. CDR1 and CDR2 (germline): LNHDA, SQIVND (reference sequence). The trim removed 5 bases at V and 3 bases at J, leaving 6 bases unmatched. The CDR3 has 15 residues. CDR3 in amino acids: CASSATGTGGYEQYF. The DNA for the CDR3 is TGTGCCAGTAGTGCGACCGGGACAGGGGGCTACGAGCAGTACTTC.

This chain joins TRBV2 and TRBJ1-1; D is uncertain. The CDR3 covers 15 residues. The germline CDR1 and CDR2 sequences are SNHLY and FYNNEI. V was clipped by 9 bases and J by 1 base, with 18 bases between them. CDR3 DNA: TGTGCCAGTCGCCAAAGGGCGGAGGAGAACACTGAAGCTTTCTTT. Translation gives CASRQRAEENTEAFF.

The J gene is TRBJ2-1, the V gene TRBV4-3, with D tentatively TRBD2 (7 bases). Per germline, CDR1 LGHNA and CDR2 YSLEER. The V end was cut by 0 bases, the J end by 6 bases, with 24 bases between. The CDR3 has 19 residues. In nucleotides, the CDR3 is TGCGCCAGCAGCCAAGATGTAGGGCTAGCGGTAAGAGGGGGCAATGAGCAGTTCTTC. Its protein product is CASSQDVGLAVRGGNEQFF.

This clone has just one count. V and J are TRBV27 and TRBJ2-1, with D possibly matching TRBD1 (6 bases). Looked up from germline, CDR1 is MNHEY and CDR2 is SMNVEV (reference sequence). V lost 5 bases and J 9 bases, leaving 14 bases between the germline ends. This CDR3 contains 13 residues. The chain's CDR3 is CASSAHRAGEQFF. DNA for the CDR3: TGTGCCAGCAGTGCTCACAGGGCGGGTGAGCAGTTCTTC.

This chain uses TRBV19 with TRBJ1-6, with 10 bases aligning to TRBD1. Germline loops: CDR1 LNHDA, CDR2 SQIVND (reference sequence). The CDR3 length is 17 residues. V lost 4 bases, J lost 7 bases, and 10 bases stayed unmatched. The CDR3 spells CASSRQGAQTSNSPLHF. The CDR3 DNA reads TGTGCCAGTAGTAGACAGGGGGCACAAACCTCCAATTCACCCCTCCACTTT.

The chain has TRBV9 and TRBJ1-3; maybe TRBD1 (6 bases). CDR1 is SGDLS, CDR2 YYNGEE, per germline. V was cut by 5 bases and J by 0 bases, with 12 bases left in between. This CDR3 is built from 15 residues. The CDR3 loop reads CASRKTGSSGNTIYF. CDR3 sequence (DNA): TGTGCCAGCAGGAAAACAGGGAGCTCTGGAAACACCATATATTTT.

This chain links TRBV11-2 with TRBJ2-1, with 7 bases that match TRBD1. The CDR3 extends over 15 amino acids. Per the germline V gene, CDR1 is SGHAT and CDR2 is FQNNGV. V lost 1 base, J lost 6 bases, and 6 bases stayed unmatched. The CDR3 reads CASSLVGDSPNEQFF. The CDR3 nucleotides are TGTGCCAGCAGCTTAGTAGGGGACAGTCCCAATGAGCAGTTCTTC. The full variable domain, with the rest looked up from reference TRBV11-2 and TRBJ2-1, is EAGVAQSPRYKIIEKRQSVAFWCNPISGHATLYWYQQILGQGPKLLIQFQNNGVVDDSQLPKDRFSAERLKGVDSTLKIQPAKLEDSAVYLCASSLVGDSPNEQFFGPGTRLTVL.

V usage is TRBV27 and J usage is TRBJ2-1; the D gene is possibly TRBD2 (5 bases). The CDR3 is made up of 15 amino acids. The germline gives CDR1 MNHEY, CDR2 SMNVEV (reference sequence). The germline V and J ends were trimmed by 5 bases and 1 base, with 12 bases remaining between them. The CDR3 protein is CASSPRPGSYNEQFF. The CDR3 DNA reads as TGTGCCAGCAGTCCCCGTCCGGGGTCCTACAATGAGCAGTTCTTC.

The CDR3 reads CATSEGGLALWNEQFF. The CDR3 DNA is TGTGCCACCAGTGAGGGGGGACTAGCCCTCTGGAATGAGCAGTTCTTC. The chain is built from TRBV24-1 and TRBJ2-1; 9 positions match TRBD2. Per the germline V gene, CDR1 is KGHDR and CDR2 is SFDVKD. Unmatched junction bases numbered 10, after V lost 4 bases and J lost 7 bases. This CDR3 is 16 amino acids long.

This chain links TRBV19 with TRBJ2-1; tentatively, D is TRBD1 (5 bases). Looked up from germline, CDR1 is LNHDA and CDR2 is SQIVND (reference sequence). The CDR3 is 16 amino acids. V was shortened by 3 bases and J by 1 base, with 13 bases between the two germline ends. Here the CDR3 DNA reads TGTGCCAGTAGTATCCAGGCAGGGCTATCCTACAATGAGCAGTTCTTC. Residues: CASSIQAGLSYNEQFF.

This clone showed up just once. The rearrangement links TRBV5-1 to TRBJ2-3; 9 bases map to TRBD1. The length of the CDR3 is 15 residues. Trimming cost V 4 bases and J 4 bases; bases outside gene matches: 7. Germline loops: CDR1 SGHRS, CDR2 YFSETQ. The CDR3 coding sequence is TGCGCCAGCAGCCAACTTACAGGGGGCGCAGATACGCAGTATTTT. Its translation is CASSQLTGGADTQYF.

The chain couples TRBV6-6 to TRBJ2-2, with TRBD2 matching 7 bases. CDR3 length: 15 amino acids. Looked up from germline, CDR1 is MNHNY and CDR2 is SVGAGI (reference sequence). V trimming: 6 bases; J trimming: 1 base; junction bases outside the gene matches: 5. CDR3 sequence (DNA): TGTGCCAGCAGACCTAGCGGAGGGAACACCGGGGAGCTGTTTTTT. It codes for CASRPSGGNTGELFF.

This chain joins TRBV27 and TRBJ2-7, with TRBD2 matching 7 bases. This CDR3 spans 16 amino acids. Germline V gene sequence: CDR1 MNHEY, CDR2 SMNVEV (reference sequence). The J segment lost 5 bases and the V segment lost 1 base, leaving 11 bases of the junction unmatched. The CDR3 DNA reads as TGTGCCAGCAGTTTATATATCGGAGGGAGGGTGGACGAGCAGTACTTC. Its translation is CASSLYIGGRVDEQYF.

The chain is built from TRBV18 and TRBJ1-2; 7 bases map to TRBD1. Germline CDR1 reads KGHSH; CDR2 reads LQKENI. V lost 6 bases, J lost 2 bases, and 6 bases stayed unmatched. The CDR3 spans 14 residues. CDR3 in amino acids: CASSRDSWNYGYTF. The CDR3 DNA sequence: TGTGCCAGCTCCCGGGACAGCTGGAACTATGGCTACACCTTC.

The chain recombines TRBV7-6 with TRBJ1-1; no definite D call. The CDR3 is 14 amino acids. The germline CDR1 and CDR2 sequences are SGHVS and FNYEAQ. V lost 4 bases, J lost 1 base, and 10 bases lay in between. This chain's CDR3 is CASSSGLGNTEAFF. CDR3 DNA sequence: TGTGCCAGCAGCTCTGGACTGGGGAACACTGAAGCTTTCTTT.

The chain couples TRBV15 to TRBJ1-4; a possible D gene is TRBD1 (5 bases). The CDR3 loop spans 17 amino acids. The V end lost 1 base, the J end lost 3 bases, and 15 bases lay between the germline ends. The V gene's germline CDR1 is LNHNV and CDR2 YYDKDF (reference sequence). The CDR3 bases are TGTGCCACCAGCAGAGTGGGTTCGGGAGGGGCTAATGAAAAACTGTTTTTT. Amino acid sequence: CATSRVGSGGANEKLFF.

The rearrangement joins TRBV5-1 to TRBJ2-7; 9 positions agree with TRBD1. Looked up from germline, CDR1 is SGHRS and CDR2 is YFSETQ. This CDR3 spans 15 amino acids. Unmatched junction bases numbered 10, after V lost 5 bases and J lost 4 bases. The DNA of the CDR3 is TGCGCCAGCAGGGTACAGGGGGCGGAAGGTTACGAGCAGTACTTC. This translates into CASRVQGAEGYEQYF.

This chain links TRBV7-8 with TRBJ1-1, with D possibly TRBD1 on 5 matching bases. Germline CDR1 SGHVS, CDR2 FQNEAQ. This CDR3 is 16 amino acids long. Deletions cut 0 bases from V and 3 bases from J, with 14 bases between. The CDR3 spells CASSLAETTGYTEAFF. In DNA form, the CDR3 reads TGTGCCAGCAGCTTAGCAGAAACTACAGGTTACACTGAAGCTTTCTTT.

The J gene is TRBJ2-1, the V gene TRBV7-8; D remains unclear. Trimming took 7 bases from V and 9 from J, leaving 10 bases between them. This CDR3 has 11 residues. CDR1 and CDR2 from the germline V gene are SGHVS and FQNEAQ. CDR3 region: CASTYHGEQFF. The CDR3 DNA reads TGTGCCAGCACCTATCACGGTGAGCAGTTCTTC.

V and J are TRBV28 and TRBJ2-7; D not certain. Trimming took off 5 bases at V and 2 bases at J, with 10 bases between the two ends. The CDR3 consists of 13 residues. Germline values: CDR1 MDHEN, CDR2 SYDVKM. CDR3 sequence (DNA): TGTGCCAGCAGTAACCAGGCCCCCTACGAGCAGTACTTC. Translated, it gives CASSNQAPYEQYF.

In its sample, this clone was seen once. The chain is built from TRBV30 and TRBJ1-3; D not resolved. The CDR3 length is 14 residues. V shed 3 bases and J shed 7 bases, with 16 bases lying between them. Germline V gene sequence: CDR1 GTSNPN, CDR2 SVGIG (reference sequence). The CDR3 DNA follows: TGTGCCTGGAGGGGCGAACTTGGTGTGAACACCATATATTTT. Its protein is CAWRGELGVNTIYF.

CDR3 amino acids: CASSPSLGSMNTEAFF. The DNA of the CDR3 is TGTGCCAGCAGTCCCTCCCTAGGGAGCATGAACACTGAAGCTTTCTTT. J is TRBJ1-1 and V is TRBV28; the D is unclear. The CDR3 runs 16 residues. From germline, CDR1 is MDHEN and CDR2 SYDVKM. Trimming took off 5 bases at V and 0 bases at J, with 16 bases between the two ends. The whole variable domain, remainder taken from reference TRBV28 and TRBJ1-1, is DVKVTQSSRYLVKRTGEKVFLECVQDMDHENMFWYRQDPGLGLRLIYFSYDVKMKEKGDIPEGYSVSREKKERFSLILESASTNQTSMYLCASSPSLGSMNTEAFFGQGTRLTVV.

This clone was seen once. This rearrangement joins TRBV29-1 to TRBJ1-2, with 8 bases that match TRBD1. Germline-derived CDR1 and CDR2 are SQVTM and ANQGSEA. The CDR3 sequence is 14 residues long. Trimming cost V 4 bases and J 6 bases; bases outside gene matches: 10. Written as DNA, the CDR3 is TGCAGCGTTGTGATGGACAGGGCTTCGGATGGCTACACCTTC. It yields the protein CSVVMDRASDGYTF.

The chain employs TRBV10-2 and TRBJ1-2, with 9 positions matching TRBD1. J lost 7 bases, V lost 7 bases, and 13 bases had no gene match. Germline V lookup: CDR1 WSHSY, CDR2 SAAADI. The CDR3 loop spans 15 amino acids. CDR3 bases: TGCGCCAGCACAATAACCGGGACAGGGACGGGTGGCTACACCTTC. Protein product: CASTITGTGTGGYTF.

The rearrangement joins TRBV27 to TRBJ2-7; 10 bases line up with TRBD2. CDR3 length: 15 residues. V was pared by 8 bases and J by 1 base, with 8 bases of the junction left unmatched. The germline gives CDR1 MNHEY, CDR2 SMNVEV (reference sequence). CDR3 nucleotides: TGTGCCAGCTACGGACTAGCGGAATTATCCTACGAGCAGTACTTC. This gives the protein CASYGLAELSYEQYF.